The rows below give T cell receptor beta chains drawn from one sample of a study of blood T cell repertoires in COVID-19. The method was immunoSEQ multiplex PCR; TCRdb's version includes in-frame clones alone and lacks a portion of them. The table lists 300,000 or so clones, over 75% of them singletons. What was sequenced was peripheral blood. The receptors shown here come from a man in his fifties or sixties with active or convalescent COVID-19. CDR3s include the opening cysteine and the closing phenylalanine or tryptophan. D genes are given only for firm matches.

TRBD2	TRBJ2-7	TRBV18	CASSPRALAGSQGLYEQYF
TRBD1	TRBJ1-1	TRBV28	CASSLPGQGIVNTEAFF
NA	TRBJ1-6	TRBV30	CAWSVKAAAGSTSRNSPLHF
NA	TRBJ2-2	TRBV24-1	CATSDSSGPIHTGELFF
NA	TRBJ1-1	TRBV18	CASSRQRGAGGTEAFF
TRBD1	TRBJ1-1	TRBV27	CASREIQGDTEAFF
TRBD1	TRBJ1-1	TRBV30	CAWRGSGGLGTEAFF
NA	TRBJ2-1	TRBV28	CASSSPGQLVAGEQFF
NA	TRBJ2-3	TRBV3-1/TRBV3-2	CASSQGQLPDTQYF
TRBD1	TRBJ1-3	TRBV4-2	CASSQDLGSGTDGNTIYF
NA	TRBJ1-1	TRBV5-1	CASREQGNTEAFF
TRBD1	TRBJ1-1	TRBV24-1	CATSDERRGRGAFF
NA	TRBJ1-1	TRBV7-2	CASTPQAWIKMAFF
NA	TRBJ2-1	TRBV4-3	CASSQSRGHEQFF
TRBD1	TRBJ2-3	TRBV5-5	CASSQGGLADTQYF
NA	TRBJ1-4	TRBV28	CASSLAAGLEKLFF
TRBD2	TRBJ2-1	TRBV11-2	CASSLSGSSYNEQFF
TRBD1	TRBJ1-1	TRBV5-1	CASSQGVSSSEAFF
NA	TRBJ1-5	TRBV3-1/TRBV3-2	CASSQDLTVNQPQHF
TRBD2	TRBJ2-7	TRBV9	CASSVTSGTYEQYF
TRBD2	TRBJ2-3	TRBV28	CASSAWETSGGASGDTQYF
NA	TRBJ1-2	TRBV7-3	CASAVPGHPNGYTF
TRBD2	TRBJ2-3	TRBV5-6	CASSSRLAGGRKYF
TRBD1	TRBJ1-5	TRBV10-2	CASSTTGYQPQHF
NA	TRBJ2-1	TRBV20-1	CSASSGVDYNEQFF
TRBD1	TRBJ1-2	TRBV28	CASSSGQATMGYTF
NA	TRBJ2-2	TRBV14	CASSLYTGELFF
TRBD1	TRBJ2-1	TRBV7-9	CASSPGQGADEQFF
TRBD1	TRBJ2-7	TRBV7-9	CASSPVDRGRHEQYF
TRBD1	TRBJ2-1	TRBV28	CASKQGVSYNEQFF
TRBD1	TRBJ1-1	TRBV6-5	CASSYPGGQRAFF
TRBD1	TRBJ2-7	TRBV5-1	CASSSGQGSSYEQYF
NA	TRBJ2-1	TRBV5-1	CASSLGPGGDYNEQFF
NA	TRBJ1-2	TRBV5-1	CASSGSAGRDNYGYTF
TRBD2	TRBJ2-1	TRBV29-1	CSVQSRTSGRVSSYNEQFF
NA	TRBJ1-3	TRBV30	CAWSASGNTIYF
NA	TRBJ1-1	TRBV28	CASSPATGLGSTEAFF
TRBD2	TRBJ2-3	TRBV24-1	CATSDPGLAGVFTDTQYF
NA	TRBJ2-1	TRBV2	CASSASQGRYNEQFF
NA	TRBJ2-2	TRBV6-5	CASSPANTGELFF
TRBD1	TRBJ1-1	TRBV7-3	CASSQGQGEAFF
NA	TRBJ2-7	TRBV15	CATSRGQTRDEQYF
NA	TRBJ2-6	TRBV27	CASSLGLGTGPSGANVLTF
TRBD1	TRBJ1-3	TRBV10-3	CAIRGTGGAGNTIYF
NA	TRBJ1-6	TRBV5-6	CASSRRERVSPLHF
NA	TRBJ2-7	TRBV28	CASRIGGSYEQYF
NA	TRBJ1-5	TRBV10-3	CAIRGDIDQPQHF
TRBD1	TRBJ2-2	TRBV2	CASKTLRTGGTGELFF
TRBD2	TRBJ2-3	TRBV6-5	CASSYGAGVPDTQYF